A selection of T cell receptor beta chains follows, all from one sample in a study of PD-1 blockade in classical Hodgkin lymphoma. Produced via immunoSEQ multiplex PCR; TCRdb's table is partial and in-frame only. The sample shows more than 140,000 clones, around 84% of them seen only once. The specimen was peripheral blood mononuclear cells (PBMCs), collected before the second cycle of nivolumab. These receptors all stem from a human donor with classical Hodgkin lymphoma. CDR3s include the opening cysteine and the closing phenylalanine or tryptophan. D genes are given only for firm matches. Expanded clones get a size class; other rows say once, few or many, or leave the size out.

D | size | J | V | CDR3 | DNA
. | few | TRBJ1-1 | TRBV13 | CASSLVRGTEAFF | TGTGCCAGCAGCTTAGTCAGGGGCACTGAAGCTTTCTTT
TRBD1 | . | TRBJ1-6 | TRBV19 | CASSGTGNSPLHF | TGTGCCAGTAGTGGGACAGGAAATTCACCCCTCCACTTT
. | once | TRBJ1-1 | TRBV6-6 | CASRRQTNTEAFF | TGTGCCAGCAGAAGGCAGACGAACACTGAAGCTTTCTTT
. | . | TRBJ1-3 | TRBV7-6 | CASSLGRVSGNTIYF | TGTGCCAGCAGCTTAGGCAGGGTCTCTGGAAACACCATATATTTT
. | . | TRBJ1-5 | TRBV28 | CASSFGRGYSNQPQHF | TGTGCCAGCAGTTTCGGCAGGGGCTATAGCAATCAGCCCCAGCATTTT
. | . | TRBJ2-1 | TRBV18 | CASSLNTQTRADNEQFF | TGTGCCAGCTCACTAAACACCCAGACTAGGGCCGACAATGAGCAGTTCTTC
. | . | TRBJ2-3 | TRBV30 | CACKLSGDTQYF | TGTGCCTGTAAATTAAGCGGAGATACGCAGTATTTT
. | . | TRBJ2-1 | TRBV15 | CATSRGGAPGEQFF | TGTGCCACCAGCAGAGGGGGGGCACCGGGTGAGCAGTTCTTC
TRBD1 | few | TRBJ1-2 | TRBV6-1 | CAIKTGTGPYGYTF | TGTGCCATCAAGACCGGGACAGGGCCTTATGGCTACACCTTC
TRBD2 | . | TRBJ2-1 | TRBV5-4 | CASSLSERLADLNEQFF | TGTGCCAGCAGCTTAAGCGAGAGACTAGCGGACCTCAATGAGCAGTTCTTC
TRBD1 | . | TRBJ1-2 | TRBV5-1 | CASSATRGGYGYTF | TGCGCCAGCAGCGCAACCAGGGGGGGTTATGGCTACACCTTC
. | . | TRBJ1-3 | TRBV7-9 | CASSNKDFSGNTIYF | TGTGCCAGCAGCAACAAGGACTTCTCTGGAAACACCATATATTTT
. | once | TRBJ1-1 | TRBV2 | CASSEDRGARIEAFF | TGTGCCAGCAGTGAAGATAGAGGGGCCCGCATTGAAGCTTTCTTT
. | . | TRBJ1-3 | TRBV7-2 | CASSLARGSGNTIYF | TGTGCCAGCAGCTTAGCGAGGGGTTCTGGAAACACCATATATTTT
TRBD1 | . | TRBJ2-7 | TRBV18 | CASSPRQGFYEQYF | TGTGCCAGCTCACCTAGACAGGGGTTCTACGAGCAGTACTTC
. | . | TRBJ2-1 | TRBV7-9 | CASSFGTGPGQFF | TGTGCCAGCAGCTTTGGCACGGGGCCGGGGCAGTTCTTC
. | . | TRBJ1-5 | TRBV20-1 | CSARLHPVEHF | TGCAGTGCTAGACTCCACCCGGTTGAGCATTTT
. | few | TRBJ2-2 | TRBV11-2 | CASSLGLGSYAGELFF | TGTGCCAGCAGCCTAGGACTGGGGAGCTACGCCGGGGAGCTGTTTTTT
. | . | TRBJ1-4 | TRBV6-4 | CASSLRGWEKLFF | TGTGCCAGCAGTTTACGGGGCTGGGAAAAACTGTTTTTT
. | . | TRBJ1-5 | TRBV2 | CASSPRGHPNQPQHF | TGTGCCAGCAGCCCGCGTGGACACCCCAATCAGCCCCAGCATTTT
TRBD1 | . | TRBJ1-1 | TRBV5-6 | CASSLTGGVTEAFF | TGTGCCAGCAGCCTAACAGGGGGTGTCACTGAAGCTTTCTTT
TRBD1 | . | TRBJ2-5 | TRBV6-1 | CASSDPGTGVQETQYF | TGTGCCAGCAGTGACCCGGGGACAGGGGTACAAGAGACCCAGTACTTC
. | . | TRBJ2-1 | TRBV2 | CASRVASSYNEQFF | TGTGCCAGCAGGGTTGCGAGCTCCTACAATGAGCAGTTCTTC
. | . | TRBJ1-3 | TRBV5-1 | CASSLQGAPGNTIYF | TGCGCCAGCAGCCTCCAGGGCGCACCTGGAAACACCATATATTTT
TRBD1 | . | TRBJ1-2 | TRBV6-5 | CASVDRDYGYTF | TGTGCCAGCGTTGACAGGGACTATGGCTACACCTTC
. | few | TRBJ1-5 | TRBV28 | CASSWDRVEGQPQHF | TGTGCCAGCAGTTGGGACCGAGTCGAGGGTCAGCCCCAGCATTTT
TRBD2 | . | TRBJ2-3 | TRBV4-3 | CASSQELAGGVVTQYF | TGCGCCAGCAGCCAAGAACTAGCGGGAGGGGTTGTTACGCAGTATTTT
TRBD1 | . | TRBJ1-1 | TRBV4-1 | CASSHRFEGTGNTEAFF | TGCGCCAGCAGCCACCGCTTCGAGGGGACAGGGAACACTGAAGCTTTCTTT
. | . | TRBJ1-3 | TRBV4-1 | CASSRQDLRASQWTGNTIYF | TGCGCCAGCAGCCGCCAAGACCTTCGGGCCTCCCAATGGACTGGAAACACCATATATTTT
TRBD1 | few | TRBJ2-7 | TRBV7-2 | CASSLYRGYEQYF | TGTGCCAGCAGCTTATACAGGGGATACGAGCAGTACTTC
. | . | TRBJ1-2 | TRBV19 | CASSIRAIFSFYGYTF | TGTGCCAGTAGTATCAGAGCCATATTCTCTTTCTATGGCTACACCTTC
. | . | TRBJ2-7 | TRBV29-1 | CSVARAPYEQYF | TGCAGCGTAGCGCGGGCGCCCTACGAGCAGTACTTC
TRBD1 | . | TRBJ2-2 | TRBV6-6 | CASSSDRGDTGELFF | TGTGCCAGCAGTTCCGACAGGGGGGACACCGGGGAGCTGTTTTTT
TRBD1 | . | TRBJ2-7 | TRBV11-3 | CASSLGTGPSYEQYF | TGTGCCAGCAGCTTAGGGACAGGGCCATCCTACGAGCAGTACTTC
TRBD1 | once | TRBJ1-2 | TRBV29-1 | CSVSDRVEGYTF | TGCAGCGTGTCCGACAGGGTTGAAGGCTACACCTTC
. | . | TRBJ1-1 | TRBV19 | CASSQGTEAFF | TGTGCCAGTAGTCAGGGCACTGAAGCTTTCTTT
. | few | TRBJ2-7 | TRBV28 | CASSPPLGGDSLGYEQYF | TGTGCCAGCAGTCCACCCCTCGGCGGGGACAGCCTTGGTTACGAGCAGTACTTC
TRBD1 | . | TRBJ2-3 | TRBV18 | CASSPGTVHTDTQYF | TGTGCCAGCTCACCCGGGACAGTACACACAGATACGCAGTATTTT
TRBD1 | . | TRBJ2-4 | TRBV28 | CASSRTGYGAKNIQYF | TGTGCCAGCAGCCGGACAGGGTACGGGGCCAAAAACATTCAGTACTTC
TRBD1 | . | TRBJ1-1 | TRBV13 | CASSLLGQGETEAFF | TGTGCCAGCAGCTTACTAGGACAGGGGGAGACTGAAGCTTTCTTT
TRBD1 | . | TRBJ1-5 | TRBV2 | CASTGLRGITSNQPQHF | TGTGCCAGCACGGGGCTCAGGGGGATTACTAGCAATCAGCCCCAGCATTTT
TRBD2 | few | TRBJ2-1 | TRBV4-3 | CASSHVAGEQFF | TGCGCCAGCAGCCATGTAGCGGGTGAGCAGTTCTTC
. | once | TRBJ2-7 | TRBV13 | CASSLALGLHYEQYF | TGTGCCAGCAGCTTAGCCCTGGGACTTCACTACGAGCAGTACTTC
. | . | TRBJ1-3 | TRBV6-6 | CASSYTRGNTIYF | TGTGCCAGCAGTTACACCAGAGGAAACACCATATATTTT
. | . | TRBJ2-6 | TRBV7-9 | CASSLALKESGANVLTF | TGTGCCAGCAGCTTAGCGCTGAAGGAATCTGGGGCCAACGTCCTGACTTTT
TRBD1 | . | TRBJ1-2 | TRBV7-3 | CASRQGKEGDGYTF | TGTGCCAGCAGACAGGGGAAAGAAGGGGATGGCTACACCTTC
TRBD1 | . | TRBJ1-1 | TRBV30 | CAWSRGGVWTEAFF | TGTGCCTGGAGTCGAGGGGGCGTATGGACTGAAGCTTTCTTT
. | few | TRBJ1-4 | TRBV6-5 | CASSYWGAGEKLFF | TGTGCCAGCAGTTACTGGGGGGCCGGTGAAAAACTGTTTTTT
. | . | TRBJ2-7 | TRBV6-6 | CASSSVAQTEQYF | TGTGCCAGCAGTTCCGTTGCCCAGACCGAGCAGTACTTC
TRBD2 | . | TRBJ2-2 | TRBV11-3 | CASSYGRAAGELFF | TGTGCCAGCAGCTACGGGAGGGCCGCCGGGGAGCTGTTTTTT
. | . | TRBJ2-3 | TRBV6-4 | CASTRGADTQYF | TGTGCCAGCACCCGAGGGGCAGATACGCAGTATTTT
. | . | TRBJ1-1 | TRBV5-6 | CASSWVYGTEAFF | TGTGCCAGCAGCTGGGTCTACGGGACTGAAGCTTTCTTT
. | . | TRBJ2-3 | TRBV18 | CASSPSRQGTDTQYF | TGTGCCAGCTCACCGTCCAGGCAGGGCACAGATACGCAGTATTTT
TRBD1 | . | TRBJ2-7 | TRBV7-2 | CASSLAGTGGYEQYF | TGTGCCAGCAGCTTAGCCGGGACAGGGGGGTACGAGCAGTACTTC
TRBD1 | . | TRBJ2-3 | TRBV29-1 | CSVGNAGGLTDTQYF | TGCAGCGTTGGAAACGCAGGGGGCCTCACAGATACGCAGTATTTT
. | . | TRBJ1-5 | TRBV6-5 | CASRGGPPGNQPQHF | TGTGCCAGCAGAGGAGGGCCACCCGGCAATCAGCCCCAGCATTTT
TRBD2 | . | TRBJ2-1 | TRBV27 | CASKAGLPYNEQFF | TGTGCCAGCAAAGCGGGACTTCCCTACAATGAGCAGTTCTTC
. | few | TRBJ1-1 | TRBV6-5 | CASSKGTYTEAFF | TGTGCCAGCAGCAAGGGGACATACACTGAAGCTTTCTTT
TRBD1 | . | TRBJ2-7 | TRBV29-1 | CSVDLGTGAHEQYF | TGCAGCGTTGACCTCGGGACAGGGGCCCACGAGCAGTACTTC